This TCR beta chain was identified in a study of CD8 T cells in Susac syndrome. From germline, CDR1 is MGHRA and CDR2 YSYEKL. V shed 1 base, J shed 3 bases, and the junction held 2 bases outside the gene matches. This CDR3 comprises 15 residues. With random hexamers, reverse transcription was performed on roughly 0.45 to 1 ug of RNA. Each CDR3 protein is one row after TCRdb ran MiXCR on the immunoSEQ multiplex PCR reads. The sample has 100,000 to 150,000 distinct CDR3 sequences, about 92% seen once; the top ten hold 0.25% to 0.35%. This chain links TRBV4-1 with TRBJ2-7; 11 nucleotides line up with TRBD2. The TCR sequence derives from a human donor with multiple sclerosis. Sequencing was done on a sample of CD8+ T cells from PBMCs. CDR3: CASSQVAGGHYEQYV. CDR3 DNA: TGCGCCAGCAGCCAAGTAGCGGGAGGGCACTACGAGCAGTACGTC.